This TCR beta chain was obtained from a study of blood T cell repertoires in COVID-19 (dated by TCRdb to 2020 to 2022). At the level of the whole study: Samples covering the acute and convalescent phases of COVID-19 were provided by collaborators in the United States, Italy and Spain. The dataset comprised deeply sampled blood TCRbeta repertoires from subjects exposed to, actively infected with, or recovered from COVID-19. The repertoires were made available in a free public database intended to serve as a resource for research on the immune response to SARS-CoV-2. Samples came from the ongoing ImmuneRACE study (first 160 participants) plus 1,254 subjects from 6 global collaborators. The material from the prospective study consisted of cDNA or gDNA derived from T cells, B-cell-depleted T cells, or PBMCs. The sample metadata nearly always contained a de-identified subject ID, COVID-19 status, age in years and sex. HLA class I and class II types, where available, came from metadata supplied by the sample provider rather than from assay-based typing. Results the study describes overall, beyond this receptor: How much clinical and demographic metadata was included differed by source and by participant, and the metadata was provided uncurated.

TCRbeta CDR3 regions were amplified from genomic DNA by means of the immunoSEQ Assay, a bias-controlled multiplex PCR. The source study handled its data this way. Nucleated cell counts per sample were estimated from amplification of reference gene primers within the assay. To quantify the absolute abundance of each unique TCRbeta CDR3 rearrangement, sequence reads were collapsed and filtered. For each sample, productive Simpson clonality was calculated by taking the square root of Simpson's diversity index across productive rearrangements. TCRdb mirrors the immuneACCESS table, restricted to in-frame sequences. Some clones are absent from its copies; in checked studies, under half trace to an unresolved V gene, and the reason for the others is unknown. D and trimming were read from the DNA, whereas the V and J calls and clone size are those reported in that table. For this sample there are 150,000 or so clones; just under 85% appear just once. Together, the top ten hold 22% of the sample.

The collaborating institutions used their own protocols to collect whole blood in K2EDTA tubes. Collaborator samples were shipped for TCRbeta analysis as frozen whole blood, isolated PBMCs, or DNA extracted from either sample type. As concerns this clone: Its specific antigen is unknown. Base qualities are not recorded, but no much larger clone differs from it by a single base.

As encoded in the germline V gene (reference sequence), CDR1 is LNHDA while CDR2 is SQIVND. The V end gives up 1 base and the J end 0 bases, leaving 11 bases in the junction not matched to a gene. The CDR3 sequence holds 19 residues, the cysteine and phenylalanine included. CDR3 DNA is the only sequence kept; it has 57 bases, read in frame from the first base. Sequencing was carried out using peripheral blood. The TCR was taken from a woman of 80 years or more with acute or convalescent COVID-19. The V and J segments used are TRBV19 and TRBJ2-1; 8 nucleotides in the junction match TRBD1. CDR3 sequence: CASSIVRDRTPYSYNEQFF. The DNA sequence is as follows: TGTGCCAGTAGTATAGTCAGGGACAGGACACCATACTCCTACAATGAGCAGTTCTTC.